This passage covers 7 T cell receptor beta chains from one sample sequenced in a study of PD-L1 blockade in urothelial cancer. Time point reported: peripheral blood 6 weeks after treatment start. Sequenced by immunoSEQ multiplex PCR; TCRdb stores in-frame clones only, minus some. The sample lists around 66,000 clones; around nine tenths were seen once. The source material was PBMCs, sampled around atezolizumab (anti-PD-L1) treatment. These receptors originate from a man aged 60 to 69 with urothelial cancer.

The rearrangement uses TRBV7-6 and TRBJ2-5; the match to TRBD1 covers 12 bases. V trimming: 5 bases; J trimming: 5 bases; junction bases outside the gene matches: 9. The CDR3 is 16 residues long. Germline-derived CDR1 and CDR2 are SGHVS and FNYEAQ. The CDR3 reads CASSTGTGGSGETQYF. The CDR3, as DNA: TGTGCCAGCAGCACAGGGACAGGGGGCAGTGGGGAGACCCAGTACTTC.

The gene calls are TRBV2 and TRBJ2-2, with 12 positions matching TRBD1. CDR1 and CDR2 from the germline V gene are SNHLY and FYNNEI. The CDR3 consists of 16 residues. V was clipped by 4 bases and J by 4 bases; unmatched bases: 4. The CDR3 region has the DNA TGTGCCAGCAGTGTACGGGACAGGGGGCGCACCGGGGAGCTGTTTTTT. Its translation: CASSVRDRGRTGELFF.

The V gene is TRBV7-6, the J gene TRBJ1-1; 9 bases line up with TRBD1. J was trimmed by 1 base and V by 5 bases; bases with no gene match: 5. The CDR3 is 15 residues long. From germline, CDR1 is SGHVS and CDR2 FNYEAQ. Here the CDR3 DNA reads TGTGCCAGCAGCCCGGGACAGGGAAAGAACACTGAAGCTTTCTTT. The encoded protein is CASSPGQGKNTEAFF.

The J gene is TRBJ2-5, the V gene TRBV6-7; D might be TRBD2 (6 bases). TRBV6-7 carries the ORF label, with uncertain function. Trimming took off 0 bases at V and 4 bases at J, with 18 bases between the two ends. CDR3 length equals 17 residues. The CDR3 is CASSYSGQSGRRETQYF. Written as DNA, the CDR3 is TGTGCCAGCAGTTACTCTGGTCAGTCCGGGAGAAGAGAGACCCAGTACTTC.

The chain employs TRBV7-2 and TRBJ2-3; D is perhaps TRBD1 (6 bases). The V gene lost 2 bases and the J gene lost 4 bases, with 13 bases spanning the gap. This CDR3 is built from 15 residues. Germline V gene sequence: CDR1 SGHTA, CDR2 FQGNSA. The DNA of the CDR3 is TGTGCCAGCAGCTTACGGCTAGGGGGAGCAGATACGCAGTATTTT. Translated: CASSLRLGGADTQYF.

The genes are TRBV7-2 and TRBJ2-5; D may be TRBD2 (5 bases). The CDR3 covers 16 residues. V was shortened by 5 bases and J by 1 base, with 17 bases between the two germline ends. Per germline, CDR1 SGHTA and CDR2 FQGNSA. The CDR3 region has the DNA TGTGCCAGCAGCAAGAGAGTAGCGACCGCCCAAGAGACCCAGTACTTC. Translated: CASSKRVATAQETQYF.

V gene TRBV5-1 combines with J gene TRBJ1-5, with a tentative D call TRBD1 (6 bases). The CDR3 spans 15 residues. CDR1 and CDR2 from the germline V gene are SGHRS and YFSETQ. V lost 1 base, J lost 5 bases, and 13 bases lay in between. Written as DNA, the CDR3 is TGCGCCAGCAGCTTGCAACCAGGGGCGGATCAGCCCCAGCATTTT. Encoded protein: CASSLQPGADQPQHF.